This T cell receptor beta chain originates from a study of blood T cell repertoires in COVID-19. At the level of the study: Researchers got acute and convalescent COVID-19 samples from the United States, Italy and Spain. The cDNA or gDNA used as material had been derived from T cells, B-cell-depleted T cells, or PBMCs.

Data came from immunoSEQ multiplex PCR; TCRdb stores just in-frame clones and leaves some out. Of some 350,000 clones listed, about 88% are singletons. CDR3 size: 15 residues. V was cut by 3 bases and J by 2 bases, with 13 bases left in between. Germline V gene sequence: CDR1 KGHSH, CDR2 LQKENI. The Seattle patients, enrolled during active infection, were followed longitudinally. The gene calls are TRBV18 and TRBJ1-2, with D possibly TRBD1 on 5 matching bases. This receptor was obtained from an older woman with COVID-19, enrolled during active disease. Specimen: peripheral blood. In DNA form, the CDR3 reads TGTGCCAGCTCACCTCAAAATGGGGCAAACTATGGCTACACCTTC. Amino acid sequence: CASSPQNGANYGYTF. Complete variable domain (other parts from reference TRBV18 and TRBJ1-2): NAGVMQNPRHLVRRRGQEARLRCSPMKGHSHVYWYRQLPEEGLKFMVYLQKENIIDESGMPKERFSAEFPKEGPSILRIQQVVRGDSAAYFCASSPQNGANYGYTFGSGTRLTVV.